This paragraph covers one TCR beta chain sequence. Between the trimmed V and J ends, which lost 2 bases and 10 bases, there was a span of 15 bases. Germline V gene data show CDR1 as MNHEY and CDR2 as SMNVEV (reference sequence). The CDR3 spans 14 residues. Participants were aged about 18 to 95 years, lived in around 22 US areas, and enrolled virtually. Clinical history reported by participants formed the basis on which cohorts were assigned. The data were taken from a study of blood T cell repertoires in COVID-19. In the study overall: There were acute and convalescent COVID-19 samples, and they came from the United States, Italy and Spain.

Authors' analysis steps: Amplification of reference gene primers was used by the study to estimate nucleated cell counts. Method: immunoSEQ multiplex PCR; TCRdb's copy keeps in-frame clones and lacks some. The V and J calls and clone size were taken over from that table, and D and trimming were inferred from the DNA. The sample carries a few hundred thousand clones, around 87% recorded once. The origin of this receptor is a man in his late teens or twenties who had recovered from COVID-19. This chain joins TRBV27 and TRBJ2-1; no reliable D call. The sequenced sample consisted of PBMCs or T cells enriched from blood (not recorded which). CDR3 nucleotide sequence: TGTGCCAGCAGTTTAGGAACGGAGATAGGAGAGCAGTTCTTC. Residues: CASSLGTEIGEQFF.